Presented here are 21 T cell receptor beta chains from one specimen sequenced in a study of cytomegalovirus exposure and HLA in healthy donors. PCR was performed using 60 Vbeta and 13 Jbeta primers. TCRdb's copy holds only in-frame clones and misses some; the assay was immunoSEQ multiplex PCR. The sample contains more than 85,000 clones, approximately 84% of which appear only once. Sequencing input: PBMCs. The receptors shown here come from a male donor in good health and CMV-seronegative.

The chain links TRBV19 to TRBJ2-2; D is possibly TRBD1 (6 bases). CDR1 and CDR2 (germline): LNHDA, SQIVND (reference sequence). The CDR3 is made up of 17 amino acids. The germline V and J ends were trimmed by 4 bases and 0 bases, with 15 bases remaining between them. The CDR3: CASSNLGALSNTGELFF. For the CDR3, the DNA is TGTGCCAGTAGTAACCTGGGGGCTCTCTCGAACACCGGGGAGCTGTTTTTT.

The rearrangement uses TRBV2 and TRBJ1-1; the match to TRBD1 covers 7 bases. Germline V gives CDR1 SNHLY, CDR2 FYNNEI. This CDR3 comprises 14 residues. The V gene end was trimmed by 6 bases and the J gene end by 1 base; junction bases not matched to a gene: 5. The CDR3 protein is CASRDRETNTEAFF. DNA of the CDR3: TGTGCCAGCAGAGACAGGGAAACGAACACTGAAGCTTTCTTT.

This chain joins TRBV6-1 and TRBJ2-7; possible D gene TRBD1, 6 bases. Germline values: CDR1 MNHNS, CDR2 SASEGT. This CDR3 has 14 residues. The V end lost 4 bases, the J end lost 10 bases, and 20 bases lay between the germline ends. This CDR3 reads CASSAPGHLTYQYF. CDR3 sequence (DNA): TGTGCCAGCAGTGCCCCGGGACACTTGACGTATCAGTACTTC.

The genes are TRBV2 and TRBJ2-1, with D tentatively TRBD2 (6 bases). Trimming took 3 bases from V and 7 from J, leaving 19 bases between them. This CDR3 has 16 amino acids. Looked up from germline, CDR1 is SNHLY and CDR2 is FYNNEI. CDR3 DNA: TGTGCCAGCAGTGAGGAGTGGCGGGGAGAGGGGAATGAGCAGTTCTTC. Its translation is CASSEEWRGEGNEQFF. The full variable domain, completed using reference TRBV2 and TRBJ2-1, is EPEVTQTPSHQVTQMGQEVILRCVPISNHLYFYWYRQILGQKVEFLVSFYNNEISEKSEIFDDQFSVERPDGSNFTLKIRSTKLEDSAMYFCASSEEWRGEGNEQFFGPGTRLTVL.

The J gene is TRBJ2-3, the V gene TRBV19; no firm D call. Germline CDR1 and CDR2: LNHDA and SQIVND (reference sequence). The CDR3 is made up of 13 amino acids. Trimming pared 3 bases from V and 0 bases from J, leaving 4 bases between. The CDR3 DNA reads TGTGCCAGTAGTATGGGCAGCACAGATACGCAGTATTTT. Encoded protein: CASSMGSTDTQYF. The whole variable domain, remainder taken from reference TRBV19 and TRBJ2-3, is DGGITQSPKYLFRKEGQNVTLSCEQNLNHDAMYWYRQDPGQGLRLIYYSQIVNDFQKGDIAEGYSVSREKKESFPLTVTSAQKNPTAFYLCASSMGSTDTQYFGPGTRLTVL.

About this clone itself: Compared with germline, one end of the junction differs, possibly owing to a read error. V gene TRBV7-6 combines with J gene TRBJ2-1, with 11 nucleotides matching TRBD1. The length of the CDR3 is 17 residues. In germline, CDR1 is SGHVS, CDR2 FNYEAQ. DNA for the CDR3: TGTGCCAGCAGCTGGGCGGGACAGGGGGTCGTGGACAATGAGCAGCTCTTC. It codes for CASSWAGQGVVDNEQLF.

V is TRBV5-4 and J is TRBJ2-1; 14 nucleotides agree with TRBD2. The CDR3 spans 15 residues. V lost 7 bases and J lost 7; bases outside the gene matches: 7. Germline V gives CDR1 SGHNT, CDR2 YYREEE (reference sequence). The CDR3 DNA sequence: TGTGCCAGCGGGGGACTAGCGGGAGAGTGGAATGAGCAGTTCTTC. It is translated as CASGGLAGEWNEQFF.

The chain recombines TRBV30 with TRBJ1-3, with unresolved D. The CDR3 consists of 14 residues. CDR1 and CDR2 (germline): GTSNPN, SVGIG (reference sequence). Trimming removed 0 bases from V and 4 bases from J, with 10 bases in between. The CDR3 loop is CAWSVMGRGNTIYF. In DNA form, the CDR3 reads TGTGCCTGGAGTGTGATGGGGAGAGGAAACACCATATATTTT. The full variable domain, with the rest looked up from reference TRBV30 and TRBJ1-3, is SQTIHQWPATLVQPVGSPLSLECTVEGTSNPNLYWYRQAAGRGLQLLFYSVGIGQISSEVPQNLSASRPQDRQFILSSKKLLLSDSGFYLCAWSVMGRGNTIYFGEGSWLTVV.

This clone has only a few counts. The chain recombines TRBV30 with TRBJ1-3, with a weak D call TRBD1 (5 bases). The CDR3 length is 15 residues. Germline CDR1 is GTSNPN and CDR2 is SVGIG (reference sequence). V shed 3 bases and J shed 7 bases, with 19 bases lying between them. CDR3 coding DNA: TGTGCCTGGAGCGCTCCCGGTGACCGGGGGAACACCATATATTTT. It specifies CAWSAPGDRGNTIYF.

This clone has just a few counts. V usage is TRBV6-5 and J usage is TRBJ2-2; D is perhaps TRBD2 (6 bases). The CDR3 is made up of 14 amino acids. CDR1 MNHEY and CDR2 SVGAGI come from the germline V gene. V was cut by 1 base and J by 8 bases, with 11 bases left in between. Written as DNA, the CDR3 is TGTGCCAGCAGTTACTGGCGGGACTCTGGGGAGCTGTTTTTT. It encodes CASSYWRDSGELFF.

CDR3 DNA: TGTGCCAGCAATTCAGCCTCCGGGACAGGGTGGTCTGGGGCCAACGTCCTGACTTTC. Protein sequence: CASNSASGTGWSGANVLTF. The rearrangement uses TRBV28 and TRBJ2-6; 9 nucleotides match TRBD1. The ends lost 7 bases at V and 1 base at J; junction bases unmatched: 14. Germline V gene sequence: CDR1 MDHEN, CDR2 SYDVKM. The CDR3 runs to 19 residues.

The V call is TRBV4-1, the J call TRBJ1-2; D is uncertain. Trimming left V 5 bases short and J 4 bases short, with 8 bases between. The V gene's germline CDR1 is MGHRA and CDR2 YSYEKL. CDR3 size: 12 residues. In nucleotides, the CDR3 is TGCGCCAGCAGCGACTTCATCTATGGCTACACCTTC. Protein sequence: CASSDFIYGYTF.

In regard to this clone: At one end, the junction sequence differs from germline, possibly due to a read error. This rearrangement joins TRBV15 to TRBJ2-6, with a possible D match to TRBD1 (5 bases). The CDR3 runs to 14 residues. The V gene's germline CDR1 is LNHNV and CDR2 YYDKDF (reference sequence). CDR3 DNA: TGTGCCACCAGCAGGGCAGCTGGGGCCAACGTCCTGGCTTTC. This gives the protein CATSRAAGANVLAF.

V and J are TRBV5-1 and TRBJ2-7; 8 positions match TRBD1. With V trimmed by 4 bases and J by 4 bases, 7 bases remained unmatched. In germline, CDR1 is SGHRS, CDR2 YFSETQ. This CDR3 is built from 14 residues. CDR3 protein: CASSQDRVLYEQYF. The CDR3 DNA follows: TGCGCCAGCAGCCAGGACAGGGTCTTGTACGAGCAGTACTTC.

This chain connects TRBV5-4 to TRBJ2-1, with a possible D match to TRBD2 (6 bases). Germline values: CDR1 SGHNT, CDR2 YYREEE (reference sequence). The CDR3 is 15 residues long. Trimming pared 4 bases from V and 5 bases from J, leaving 16 bases between. This chain's CDR3 is CASSIGTYNHNEQFF. For the CDR3, the DNA is TGTGCCAGCAGCATCGGGACTTACAACCACAATGAGCAGTTCTTC. Full variable domain (missing parts from reference TRBV5-4 and TRBJ2-1): ETGVTQSPTHLIKTRGQQVTLRCSSQSGHNTVSWYQQALGQGPQFIFQYYREEENGRGNFPPRFSGLQFPNYSSELNVNALELDDSALYLCASSIGTYNHNEQFFGPGTRLTVL.

The rearrangement uses TRBV11-3 and TRBJ2-1, with D maybe TRBD2 (6 bases). Trimming removed 5 bases at V and 7 bases at J, with 21 bases between. Germline V CDR1 and CDR2: SGHNT, YENEEA. The CDR3 has 16 residues. The CDR3 sequence is CASSPGGLDLNNEQFF. The DNA for the CDR3 is TGTGCCAGCAGCCCCGGGGGACTCGACTTGAATAATGAGCAGTTCTTC. The variable domain in full, completed from reference TRBV11-3 and TRBJ2-1, reads EAGVVQSPRYKIIEKKQPVAFWCNPISGHNTLYWYLQNLGQGPELLIRYENEEAVDDSQLPKDRFSAERLKGVDSTLKIQPAELGDSAVYLCASSPGGLDLNNEQFFGPGTRLTVL.

The chain recombines TRBV15 with TRBJ1-4; D uncertain. The germline V gene encodes CDR1 LNHNV and CDR2 YYDKDF (reference sequence). The CDR3 is made up of 18 amino acids. V dropped 5 bases and J dropped 4 bases, with 23 bases sitting between them. DNA for the CDR3: TGTGCCACCAGCCCCCGGAGTTCGACGGAAGAGATTAATGAAAAACTGTTTTTT. Protein product: CATSPRSSTEEINEKLFF.

This chain connects TRBV5-1 to TRBJ2-3; 9 bases are a match to TRBD2. Trimming cost V 4 bases and J 3 bases; bases outside gene matches: 9. The CDR3 consists of 16 residues. Germline lookup yields CDR1 SGHRS and CDR2 YFSETQ. DNA for the CDR3: TGCGCCAGCAGCACCATAGCGGGAGCTGGAACAGATACGCAGTATTTT. It is translated as CASSTIAGAGTDTQYF.

This clone was recorded once. The chain uses TRBV6-1 and TRBJ2-2, with TRBD1 matching over 7 bases. V was clipped by 6 bases and J by 7 bases; unmatched bases: 11. The CDR3 is made up of 15 amino acids. CDR1 MNHNS and CDR2 SASEGT come from the germline V gene. The CDR3 DNA reads TGTGCCAGCAGCCGTAGGGACAGTACGGTCGGGGAGCTGTTTTTT. This translates into CASSRRDSTVGELFF.

This clone has more than one count but fewer than ten. The chain is built from TRBV7-9 and TRBJ2-1, with 8 nucleotides matching TRBD2. The CDR3 is 14 amino acids. The germline gives CDR1 SEHNR, CDR2 FQNEAQ (reference sequence). J was trimmed by 8 bases and V by 3 bases; bases with no gene match: 6. In DNA form, the CDR3 reads TGTGCCAGCAGCTTGGCGGGAGGTTTCGATGAGCAGTTCTTC. This encodes CASSLAGGFDEQFF.

The V and J genes are TRBV18 and TRBJ1-2, with 8 bases matching TRBD1. Unmatched junction bases numbered 9, after V lost 6 bases and J lost 0 bases. From germline, CDR1 is KGHSH and CDR2 LQKENI. The CDR3 contains 16 residues. CDR3 amino acids: CASSGRDRRANYGYTF. The CDR3 DNA is TGTGCCAGCTCGGGCCGGGACAGGCGCGCTAACTATGGCTACACCTTC.